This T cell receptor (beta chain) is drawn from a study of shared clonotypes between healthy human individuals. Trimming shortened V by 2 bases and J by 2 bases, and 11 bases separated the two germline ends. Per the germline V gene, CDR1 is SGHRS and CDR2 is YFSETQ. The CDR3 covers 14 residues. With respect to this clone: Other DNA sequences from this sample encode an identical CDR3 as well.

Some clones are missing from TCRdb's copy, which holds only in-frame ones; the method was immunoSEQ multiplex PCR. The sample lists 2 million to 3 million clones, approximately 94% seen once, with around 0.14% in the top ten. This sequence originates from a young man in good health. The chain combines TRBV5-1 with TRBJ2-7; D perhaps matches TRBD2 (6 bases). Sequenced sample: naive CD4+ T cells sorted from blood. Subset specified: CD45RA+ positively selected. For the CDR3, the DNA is TGCGCCAGCAGCTTAGTACCGGGAGCCTACGAGCAGTACTTC. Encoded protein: CASSLVPGAYEQYF.